These 23 T cell receptor beta chains were all obtained from the same sample, sequenced in a study of cytomegalovirus exposure and HLA in healthy donors. The PCR contained 60 Vbeta and 13 Jbeta primers. Data came from immunoSEQ multiplex PCR; TCRdb stores just in-frame clones and leaves some out. The profile covers 150,000 to 200,000 clones, with 80% to 90% appearing a single time and approximately 2% taken by the ten largest. Material for sequencing was PBMCs. Source of these receptors: a woman aged 18-35 years in good health and CMV-seronegative.

V is TRBV27 and J is TRBJ2-5; 11 bases line up with TRBD2. V lost 0 bases, J lost 4 bases, and 4 bases stayed unmatched. Germline loops: CDR1 MNHEY, CDR2 SMNVEV (reference sequence). This CDR3 comprises 16 residues. CDR3 sequence reads: CASSLSQGLAVETQYF. The DNA of the CDR3 is TGTGCCAGCAGTTTATCGCAGGGACTAGCGGTAGAGACCCAGTACTTC.

The rearrangement uses TRBV5-6 and TRBJ2-3; no clear D gene. V lost 4 bases to trimming and J lost 0 bases, with 12 bases between them. This CDR3 is built from 15 residues. Germline V gene sequence: CDR1 SGHDT, CDR2 YYEEEE. Written as DNA, the CDR3 is TGTGCCAGCAGCCTGGGTAATCTTAGCACAGATACGCAGTATTTT. It translates to CASSLGNLSTDTQYF. Using reference TRBV5-6 and TRBJ2-3 for the parts outside the CDR3, the full variable domain is DAGVTQSPTHLIKTRGQQVTLRCSPKSGHDTVSWYQQALGQGPQFIFQYYEEEERQRGNFPDRFSGHQFPNYSSELNVNALLLGDSALYLCASSLGNLSTDTQYFGPGTRLTVL.

The V and J genes are TRBV9 and TRBJ2-5, with 10 bases lining up with TRBD1. The DNA end favors TRBJ2-7, so the J call may be wrong. The CDR3 runs 13 residues. From germline, CDR1 is SGDLS and CDR2 YYNGEE. CDR3 in DNA: TGTGCCAGCAGCCGGGACAGGGGATACGAGCAGTACTTC. Protein: CASSRDRGYEQYF.

The rearrangement uses TRBV28 and TRBJ2-1; 8 bases agree with TRBD1. V lost 8 bases and J lost 10; bases outside the gene matches: 10. From germline, CDR1 is MDHEN and CDR2 SYDVKM. This CDR3 region has 13 residues. CDR3: CASAGPGGGEQFF. In DNA, the CDR3 is TGTGCCAGCGCGGGGCCAGGGGGCGGGGAGCAGTTCTTC.

The chain couples TRBV6-1 to TRBJ1-3; tentatively, D is TRBD1 (5 bases). This CDR3 contains 17 residues. The V end was cut by 4 bases, the J end by 3 bases, with 19 bases between. Per germline, CDR1 MNHNS and CDR2 SASEGT. The CDR3 here is CASSVKPAGGSGNTIYF. In DNA form, the CDR3 reads TGTGCCAGCAGTGTGAAACCTGCGGGGGGTAGTGGAAACACCATATATTTT.

The chain joins TRBV5-1 to TRBJ1-1, with D perhaps matching TRBD1 (5 bases). From germline, CDR1 is SGHRS and CDR2 YFSETQ. The length of the CDR3 is 15 residues. V lost 1 base and J 1 base, leaving 11 bases between the germline ends. CDR3 DNA sequence: TGCGCCAGCAGCTTGCTAGCGGGGACGAACACTGAAGCTTTCTTT. This codes for CASSLLAGTNTEAFF.

The chain combines TRBV6-6 with TRBJ2-7, with a possible D match to TRBD2 (5 bases). The CDR3 sequence is 14 residues long. V was cut by 0 bases and J by 6 bases, with 12 bases left in between. Germline V gene sequence: CDR1 MNHNY, CDR2 SVGAGI (reference sequence). The CDR3 spells CASSYSEGRVEQYF. CDR3 in DNA: TGTGCCAGCAGTTACTCCGAGGGTCGGGTCGAGCAGTACTTC.

This rearrangement joins TRBV5-1 to TRBJ2-7, with a tentative D call TRBD2 (5 bases). Between the trimmed V and J ends, which lost 0 bases and 3 bases, there was a span of 10 bases. The CDR3 covers 14 residues. CDR1 and CDR2 from the germline V gene are SGHRS and YFSETQ. Here the CDR3 reads CASSLANGDYEQYF. The DNA of the CDR3 is TGCGCCAGCAGCTTGGCCAACGGGGACTACGAGCAGTACTTC.

The chain uses TRBV29-1 and TRBJ2-1; D not certain. CDR1 and CDR2 (germline): SQVTM, ANQGSEA. This CDR3 has 19 amino acids. V dropped 4 bases and J dropped 2 bases, with 27 bases sitting between them. Here the CDR3 reads CSVVSRLPIPGSPYNEQFF. The CDR3 DNA follows: TGCAGCGTTGTTTCGAGATTGCCCATTCCCGGTTCTCCCTACAATGAGCAGTTCTTC.

V is TRBV28 and J is TRBJ1-2; TRBD1 might be the D (5 bases). There are 17 residues in the CDR3. Germline V gene lookup returns CDR1 MDHEN and CDR2 SYDVKM. V gave up 5 bases and J gave up 4 bases, with 23 bases separating them. The chain's CDR3 is CASSLFTGGELSYGYTF. As DNA, the CDR3 is TGTGCCAGCAGTCTCTTCACGGGGGGGGAACTCTCCTATGGCTACACCTTC.

This chain joins TRBV25-1 and TRBJ2-3; 7 nucleotides align to TRBD2. Trimming at V came to 1 base and at J to 4 bases, leaving 8 bases not matched to a gene. The CDR3 contains 16 residues. CDR1 is MGHDK and CDR2 is SYGVNS in the germline V gene. CDR3 DNA: TGTGCCAGCAGTGAATCCCGCGGGAGCCCTCCAGATACGCAGTATTTT. Amino acids: CASSESRGSPPDTQYF.

A note on this clone: One end of the junction is discordant with germline, which a read error may explain. This sequence joins TRBV19 and TRBJ2-7, with D possibly TRBD2 on 6 matching bases. Germline V gene data show CDR1 as LNHDA and CDR2 as SQIVND (reference sequence). The CDR3 runs 13 residues. CDR3 sequence reads: CASSSNRWGEQYF. DNA for the CDR3: TGTGCCAGTAGTTCCAACCGCTGGGGGGAGCAGTACTTT.

The chain links TRBV7-8 to TRBJ1-1; 7 bases match TRBD1. This CDR3 spans 14 amino acids. V was clipped by 4 bases and J by 0 bases; unmatched bases: 2. Looked up from germline, CDR1 is SGHVS and CDR2 is FQNEAQ. The CDR3 nucleotides read TGTGCCAGCAGCTCGACAGGGATGAACACTGAAGCTTTCTTT. Protein sequence: CASSSTGMNTEAFF.

This chain joins TRBV6-5 and TRBJ2-3; 10 bases map to TRBD2. Germline V gene lookup returns CDR1 MNHEY and CDR2 SVGAGI. The V gene end was trimmed by 6 bases and the J gene end by 2 bases; junction bases not matched to a gene: 5. CDR3 length equals 15 residues. CDR3 nucleotides: TGTGCCAGCAGCCTTCTAGCGGGGGACACAGATACGCAGTATTTT. Translated, it gives CASSLLAGDTDTQYF.

The chain employs TRBV19 and TRBJ2-2; TRBD2 agrees at 8 bases. Germline values: CDR1 LNHDA, CDR2 SQIVND (reference sequence). The CDR3 runs to 17 residues. The trim removed 5 bases at V and 1 base at J, leaving 9 bases unmatched. This CDR3 reads CASSPGGSGGNTGELFF. For the CDR3, the DNA is TGTGCCAGTAGTCCCGGAGGGAGCGGGGGGAACACCGGGGAGCTGTTTTTT.

V usage is TRBV2 and J usage is TRBJ1-3, with TRBD1 matching 9 bases. This CDR3 region has 15 residues. CDR1 and CDR2 (germline): SNHLY, FYNNEI. Losses at the gene ends were 7 bases for V and 4 bases for J; bases not matched to a gene: 8. CDR3 protein: CASMAGTGWGNTIYF. The CDR3 DNA reads TGTGCCAGCATGGCCGGGACAGGGTGGGGAAACACCATATATTTT. The full variable domain, rest sourced from reference TRBV2 and TRBJ1-3, is EPEVTQTPSHQVTQMGQEVILRCVPISNHLYFYWYRQILGQKVEFLVSFYNNEISEKSEIFDDQFSVERPDGSNFTLKIRSTKLEDSAMYFCASMAGTGWGNTIYFGEGSWLTVV.

The gene calls are TRBV2 and TRBJ2-7; no definite D call. Germline V CDR1 and CDR2: SNHLY, FYNNEI. This CDR3 is 14 amino acids long. V was trimmed by 2 bases and J by 5 bases, leaving 13 bases between them. The CDR3 DNA sequence: TGTGCCAGCAGTGAAAGTCCCGGGTTCCACGAGCAGTACTTC. It specifies CASSESPGFHEQYF.

This clone was observed a handful of times. The rearrangement links TRBV4-1 to TRBJ1-1; 9 nucleotides agree with TRBD1. The J segment lost 4 bases and the V segment lost 1 base, leaving 7 bases of the junction unmatched. CDR3 size: 16 residues. Germline CDR1 MGHRA, CDR2 YSYEKL. CDR3 sequence: CASSQGRDRVGTEAFF. DNA of the CDR3: TGCGCCAGCAGCCAAGGCCGGGACAGGGTGGGCACTGAAGCTTTCTTT.

This clone was picked up a small number of times. The chain couples TRBV7-3 to TRBJ2-1; D remains unclear. Germline CDR1 SGHTA, CDR2 FQGTGA. CDR3 size: 15 residues. V was cut by 5 bases and J by 0 bases, with 11 bases left in between. The CDR3 protein is CASSPFESSYNEQFF. The CDR3 nucleotides are TGTGCCAGCAGCCCCTTTGAGAGCTCCTACAATGAGCAGTTCTTC.

The V call is TRBV5-1, the J call TRBJ1-1; 10 bases align to TRBD1. Germline V gives CDR1 SGHRS, CDR2 YFSETQ. J lost 4 bases, V lost 0 bases, and 3 bases had no gene match. This CDR3 is built from 15 residues. The CDR3 loop is CASSLAGQGSTEAFF. The CDR3, as DNA: TGCGCCAGCAGCTTGGCGGGACAGGGGAGCACTGAAGCTTTCTTT. Looking up the rest from reference TRBV5-1 and TRBJ1-1 gives the full variable domain: KAGVTQTPRYLIKTRGQQVTLSCSPISGHRSVSWYQQTPGQGLQFLFEYFSETQRNKGNFPGRFSGRQFSNSRSEMNVSTLELGDSALYLCASSLAGQGSTEAFFGQGTRLTVV.

The genes are TRBV30 and TRBJ1-1, with D possibly being TRBD1 (5 bases). The ends were cut back, 0 bases at V and 7 bases at J, with 15 bases in the middle. This CDR3 has 14 residues. CDR1 GTSNPN and CDR2 SVGIG come from the germline V gene (reference sequence). CDR3: CAWSVGTVRFEAFF. DNA of the CDR3: TGTGCCTGGAGTGTAGGGACTGTACGTTTTGAAGCTTTCTTT.

This chain links TRBV2 with TRBJ1-1; 9 bases are shared with TRBD1. This CDR3 has 12 amino acids. Germline V CDR1 and CDR2: SNHLY, FYNNEI. Trimming took 5 bases from V and 7 from J; bases not matched to a gene: 2. CDR3 protein: CASSSDRGEAFF. The CDR3 DNA reads as TGTGCCAGCAGTTCGGACAGGGGTGAAGCTTTCTTT.

This clone was detected a few times. The V gene is TRBV30, the J gene TRBJ2-7; 8 bases map to TRBD1. Germline V CDR1 and CDR2: GTSNPN, SVGIG (reference sequence). V lost 5 bases to trimming and J lost 3 bases; unmatched junction nucleotides: 3. This CDR3 is 12 amino acids long. CDR3 amino acids: CAWSQGVYEQYF. The CDR3 DNA reads as TGTGCCTGGTCACAGGGGGTCTACGAGCAGTACTTC.